These 3 T cell receptor beta chains were all obtained from the same sample, sequenced in a study of blood T cell repertoires in COVID-19. The data were produced by immunoSEQ multiplex PCR, yet TCRdb's version contains in-frame clones alone and is incomplete. The sample carries 350,000 to 400,000 clones, 88% recorded once. The material sequenced was PBMCs or T cells enriched from blood (not recorded which). The source is a woman in her 30s with acute COVID-19.

V is TRBV25-1 and J is TRBJ1-5; D perhaps matches TRBD1 (5 bases). The CDR3 extends over 15 amino acids. Germline loops: CDR1 MGHDK, CDR2 SYGVNS. V lost 3 bases and J lost 4, with 13 bases in between. The CDR3 nucleotides read TGTGCCAGCAGTGACGGGGGGGGAAAAAATCAGCCCCAGCATTTT. Translation: CASSDGGGKNQPQHF.

The gene calls are TRBV19 and TRBJ2-7; a weak D match, TRBD1 (6 bases). Germline V gene data show CDR1 as LNHDA and CDR2 as SQIVND (reference sequence). The CDR3 runs 13 residues. V was clipped by 9 bases and J by 0 bases, with 12 bases between them. This CDR3 reads CASSRDISYEQYF. For the CDR3, the DNA is TGTGCCAGCAGCCGGGACATCTCCTACGAGCAGTACTTC.

Of note for this clone: Additional DNA sequences in this sample encode the identical CDR3. The chain has TRBV2 and TRBJ1-5; TRBD1 matches at 11 bases. This CDR3 comprises 14 residues. V lost 4 bases to trimming and J lost 7 bases; unmatched junction nucleotides: 3. The germline CDR1 and CDR2 sequences are SNHLY and FYNNEI. The CDR3 here is CASSGDRGNQPQHF. CDR3 bases: TGTGCCAGCAGTGGGGACAGGGGGAACCAGCCCCAGCATTTT.